This entry lists 30 T cell receptor beta chains sequenced from one sample in a study of blood T cell repertoires in COVID-19 (dated by TCRdb to the early 2020s). The protocol used for the library was the immunoSEQ multiplex PCR assay. TCRdb took this table from immuneACCESS and kept in-frame rearrangements with V and J called. Such tables lack part of the clones; where checked against another copy, unresolved V genes explain under half of the gap, and the rest is unexplained. This sample lists about 190,000 clones; about 81% were detected once. Approximately 15% of the sample is held by the ten biggest clonotypes. The sample taken for sequencing was peripheral blood. The receptors stem from a man aged 25-45 years with active or convalescent COVID-19.

The chain employs TRBV4-3 and TRBJ1-2, with no clear D. The CDR3 is 14 amino acids. Germline V gene sequence: CDR1 LGHNA, CDR2 YSLEER. V was clipped by 3 bases and J by 2 bases, with 10 bases between them. CDR3 in amino acids: CASSQGLRNYGYTF. The DNA for the CDR3 is TGCGCCAGCAGCCAGGGCCTCAGGAACTATGGCTACACCTTC.

The V and J genes are TRBV18 and TRBJ1-5; no firm D call. The CDR3 consists of 15 residues. Germline V gene sequence: CDR1 KGHSH, CDR2 LQKENI. V gave up 4 bases and J gave up 0 bases, with 10 bases separating them. The CDR3 DNA is TGTGCCAGCTCACTCGGAGGTTATAGCAATCAGCCCCAGCATTTT. Translated: CASSLGGYSNQPQHF.

The CDR3 reads CASSSTGGDGYTF. Here the CDR3 DNA reads TGCGCCAGCAGCTCAACAGGGGGCGATGGCTACACCTTC. The chain is built from TRBV5-1 and TRBJ1-2; 9 bases align to TRBD1. Germline lookup yields CDR1 SGHRS and CDR2 YFSETQ. This CDR3 spans 13 amino acids. Trimming cost V 3 bases and J 6 bases; bases outside gene matches: 3.

The chain carries TRBV30 and TRBJ2-5; 10 bases match TRBD2. CDR1 and CDR2 (germline): GTSNPN, SVGIG (reference sequence). With V trimmed by 8 bases and J by 5 bases, 11 bases remained unmatched. This CDR3 has 14 residues. CDR3 nucleotide sequence: TGTGCCGGTGGACCTAGCGGGAGTCTTGAGACCCAGTACTTC. Translation: CAGGPSGSLETQYF.

This clone was recorded once. The chain has TRBV7-2 and TRBJ2-3, with TRBD1 as a possible D gene (6 bases). The CDR3 has 14 residues. V shed 5 bases and J shed 6 bases, with 15 bases lying between them. Per the germline V gene, CDR1 is SGHTA and CDR2 is FQGNSA. The DNA for the CDR3 is TGTGCCAGCAGCCTTGACACAGGGTCGGATACGCAGTATTTT. It encodes CASSLDTGSDTQYF.

V and J are TRBV30 and TRBJ1-1; 8 bases match TRBD1. Per germline, CDR1 GTSNPN and CDR2 SVGIG (reference sequence). Trimming cost V 3 bases and J 4 bases; bases outside gene matches: 7. The CDR3 is made up of 14 amino acids. In DNA, the CDR3 is TGTGCCTGGAGCAGGGGGCAGGGGTTCACTGAAGCTTTCTTT. Its translation: CAWSRGQGFTEAFF.

The chain employs TRBV24-1 and TRBJ2-1; TRBD2 aligns across 16 bases. V gave up 7 bases and J gave up 4 bases; unmatched junction bases: 18. The CDR3 sequence is 21 residues long. CDR1 is KGHDR, CDR2 SFDVKD, per germline. The CDR3 region is CATSPGTSGRAGPLNYNEQFF. DNA of the CDR3: TGTGCCACCAGCCCCGGGACTAGCGGGAGGGCCGGGCCCTTGAATTACAATGAGCAGTTCTTC.

This sequence joins TRBV6-1 and TRBJ1-6; maybe TRBD1 (5 bases). V shed 0 bases and J shed 8 bases, with 14 bases lying between them. The CDR3 is 16 amino acids. Germline V CDR1 and CDR2: MNHNS, SASEGT. The CDR3 reads CASSEALAQEHSPLHF. The CDR3 DNA reads TGTGCCAGCAGTGAAGCGCTTGCACAGGAGCATTCACCCCTCCACTTT.

This sequence joins TRBV27 and TRBJ2-1, with D perhaps TRBD1 (6 bases). CDR1 MNHEY and CDR2 SMNVEV come from the germline V gene (reference sequence). This CDR3 region has 14 residues. Trimming left V 3 bases short and J 0 bases short, with 6 bases between. The chain's CDR3 is CASSFRGSYNEQFF. CDR3 bases: TGTGCCAGCAGTTTCAGGGGCTCCTACAATGAGCAGTTCTTC.

This clone is a singleton in its sample. The chain employs TRBV12-3 or TRBV12-4 and TRBJ2-1, with 9 bases fitting TRBD1. CDR3 size: 13 residues. V shed 5 bases, J shed 6 bases, and the junction held 2 bases outside the gene matches. The CDR3 protein is CASSGGQGNEQFF. The CDR3 coding sequence is TGTGCCAGCAGTGGGGGACAGGGCAATGAGCAGTTCTTC.

This sequence joins TRBV12-5 and TRBJ2-1; TRBD2 matches at 11 bases. This CDR3 contains 17 residues. CDR1 is LGHNT, CDR2 FRNRAP, per germline. V lost 0 bases to trimming and J lost 14 bases; unmatched junction nucleotides: 15. The CDR3 spells CASGLVESGLAVHVEFF. CDR3 DNA sequence: TGTGCTAGTGGTTTGGTAGAATCGGGACTAGCGGTCCACGTAGAGTTCTTC. Full variable domain (missing parts from reference TRBV12-5 and TRBJ2-1): DARVTQTPRHKVTEMGQEVTMRCQPILGHNTVFWYRQTMMQGLELLAYFRNRAPLDDSGMPKDRFSAEMPDATLATLKIQPSEPRDSAVYFCASGLVESGLAVHVEFFGPGTRLTVL.

CDR3 sequence: CASSESALGAETQYF. The CDR3 coding sequence is TGTGCCAGCAGTGAGTCAGCTCTGGGGGCAGAGACCCAGTACTTC. The chain is built from TRBV6-1 and TRBJ2-5; TRBD1 is a possible D gene (6 bases). The CDR3 has 15 amino acids. The V gene's germline CDR1 is MNHNS and CDR2 SASEGT. V was cut by 3 bases and J by 4 bases, with 15 bases left in between.

The chain is built from TRBV6-2 or TRBV6-3 and TRBJ2-1, with 7 nucleotides matching TRBD2. V shed 2 bases, J shed 2 bases, and the junction held 6 bases outside the gene matches. CDR1 is MNHEY and CDR2 is SVGEGT in the germline V gene. The CDR3 extends over 16 amino acids. The chain's CDR3 is CASSYLAGEAYNEQFF. In nucleotides, the CDR3 is TGTGCCAGCAGTTACCTCGCGGGAGAGGCCTACAATGAGCAGTTCTTC.

J is TRBJ1-4 and V is TRBV20-1, with 8 bases that match TRBD1. The CDR3 consists of 13 residues. J gave up 8 bases and V 3 bases, and 5 bases lay outside the gene matches. Germline CDR1 and CDR2: DFQATT and SNEGSKA (reference sequence). CDR3 residues: CSASMDRAEKLFF. CDR3 DNA sequence: TGCAGTGCTAGTATGGACAGGGCCGAAAAACTGTTTTTT.

The genes are TRBV9 and TRBJ2-1; 7 bases map to TRBD2. J lost 2 bases, V lost 4 bases, and 12 bases had no gene match. CDR1 and CDR2 (germline): SGDLS, YYNGEE. The CDR3 loop spans 17 amino acids. CDR3 in amino acids: CASSSSSGTNPYNEQFF. CDR3 sequence (DNA): TGTGCCAGCAGCTCCTCTTCCGGGACTAACCCCTACAATGAGCAGTTCTTC.

The chain is built from TRBV7-2 and TRBJ2-1; 16 bases are a match to TRBD2. J was trimmed by 8 bases and V by 7 bases; bases with no gene match: 5. The CDR3 has 15 residues. From germline, CDR1 is SGHTA and CDR2 FQGNSA. The CDR3 region is CASTLGTSGRDEQFF. CDR3 nucleotide sequence: TGTGCCAGCACCCTGGGGACTAGCGGGAGGGATGAGCAGTTCTTC.

The V and J genes are TRBV12-3 or TRBV12-4 and TRBJ1-5, with D possibly being TRBD1 (5 bases). The V end was cut by 5 bases, the J end by 0 bases, with 5 bases between. The CDR3 has 13 amino acids. Here the CDR3 DNA reads TGTGCCAGCAGTACAGGTAGCAATCAGCCCCAGCATTTT. Translating gives CASSTGSNQPQHF.

This chain uses TRBV28 with TRBJ1-4, with TRBD1 matching over 10 bases. The CDR3 has 14 amino acids. CDR1 and CDR2 from the germline V gene are MDHEN and SYDVKM. With 4 bases clipped from V and 10 bases from J, the junction kept 6 bases outside the gene matches. This CDR3 is CASSSGQGVGKLFF. The CDR3 nucleotides read TGTGCCAGCAGTTCAGGACAGGGGGTTGGAAAACTGTTTTTT.

This chain uses TRBV4-3 with TRBJ1-2; D might be TRBD1 (5 bases). The V and J ends lost 0 bases and 8 bases respectively, with 16 bases between them. The germline V gene encodes CDR1 LGHNA and CDR2 YSLEER. The CDR3 is made up of 15 amino acids. The CDR3: CASSQDGQGLRGYTF. Here the CDR3 DNA reads TGCGCCAGCAGCCAAGATGGGCAGGGTTTGAGGGGCTACACCTTC.

This chain joins TRBV6-5 and TRBJ2-1; 8 bases are shared with TRBD2. Trimming at V came to 0 bases and at J to 15 bases, leaving 4 bases not matched to a gene. The CDR3 spans 12 residues. Germline V gene data show CDR1 as MNHEY and CDR2 as SVGAGI. The CDR3 sequence is CASSYSGTRPFF. The CDR3 DNA is TGTGCCAGCAGTTACTCGGGGACTAGACCGTTCTTC.

CDR3 amino acids: CASSKRSNGGWVNQPQHF. The CDR3 nucleotides are TGTGCCAGCAGCAAAAGGAGTAACGGGGGGTGGGTAAATCAGCCCCAGCATTTT. This chain links TRBV21-1 with TRBJ1-5. TRBV21-1 has pseudogene status. The CDR3 runs to 18 residues.

This clone showed up just once. The genes are TRBV25-1 and TRBJ1-1; TRBD1 aligns across 9 bases. This CDR3 spans 15 amino acids. In germline, CDR1 is MGHDK, CDR2 SYGVNS. V lost 7 bases to trimming and J lost 9 bases; unmatched junction nucleotides: 15. Here the CDR3 reads CASTDPGTGSFQAFF. The DNA for the CDR3 is TGTGCCAGCACTGACCCCGGGACAGGGTCCTTCCAAGCTTTCTTT. Supplemented by reference TRBV25-1 and TRBJ1-1, the full variable domain reads EADIYQTPRYLVIGTGKKITLECSQTMGHDKMYWYQQDPGMELHLIHYSYGVNSTEKGDLSSESTVSRIRTEHFPLTLESARPSHTSQYLCASTDPGTGSFQAFFGQGTRLTVV.

The chain combines TRBV2 with TRBJ2-2, with 7 bases fitting TRBD1. From germline, CDR1 is SNHLY and CDR2 FYNNEI. The V gene end was trimmed by 9 bases and the J gene end by 3 bases; junction bases not matched to a gene: 25. There are 20 residues in the CDR3. The CDR3 nucleotides are TGTGCCAGGCAGGGGCCGACAGGGAAGATCACTACCTCGGACACCGGGGAGCTGTTTTTT. The encoded protein is CARQGPTGKITTSDTGELFF.

This clone has just a few counts. CDR3 in amino acids: CASSRKGQGASYGYTF. Here the CDR3 DNA reads TGTGCCAGCAGCCGGAAGGGACAGGGGGCAAGCTATGGCTACACCTTC. V is TRBV7-2 and J is TRBJ1-2, with 12 nucleotides matching TRBD1. Germline CDR1 reads SGHTA; CDR2 reads FQGNSA. CDR3 length: 16 residues. With 5 bases clipped from V and 4 bases from J, the junction kept 8 bases outside the gene matches.

The rearrangement links TRBV9 to TRBJ2-3; 11 bases match TRBD2. The CDR3 contains 19 residues. Germline V gene lookup returns CDR1 SGDLS and CDR2 YYNGEE. After removal of 1 base from V and 1 base from J, the junction contained 11 bases not matched to a gene. In DNA form, the CDR3 reads TGTGCCAGCAGCGTATTCTCGGGCCAACTAGCGGGGGGCACAGATACGCAGTATTTT. Translated: CASSVFSGQLAGGTDTQYF.

V and J are TRBV6-4 and TRBJ2-6; D uncertain. The CDR3 consists of 14 residues. Germline V gene sequence: CDR1 MRHNA, CDR2 SNTAGT. The germline V and J ends were trimmed by 3 bases and 1 base, with 4 bases remaining between them. The CDR3 sequence: CASSERSGANVLTF. The CDR3 DNA is TGTGCCAGCAGTGAACGGTCTGGGGCCAACGTCCTGACTTTC.

This rearrangement joins TRBV2 to TRBJ1-3; 8 bases match TRBD1. From germline, CDR1 is SNHLY and CDR2 FYNNEI. The CDR3 covers 14 residues. The ends lost 6 bases at V and 4 bases at J; junction bases unmatched: 5. The CDR3 protein is CASRPTGEGNTIYF. DNA for the CDR3: TGTGCCAGCAGACCGACAGGGGAAGGAAACACCATATATTTT.

This clone was picked up a small number of times. J is TRBJ1-2 and V is TRBV4-3; D remains unclear. Germline V gives CDR1 LGHNA, CDR2 YSLEER. The CDR3 contains 14 residues. V was shortened by 0 bases and J by 4 bases, with 9 bases between the two germline ends. The CDR3 sequence: CASSQDRSPYGYTF. The CDR3 nucleotides read TGCGCCAGCAGCCAAGATAGGAGCCCCTATGGCTACACCTTC.

The chain has TRBV7-6 and TRBJ2-1; 12 bases map to TRBD2. Germline CDR1 and CDR2: SGHVS and FNYEAQ. The CDR3 consists of 15 residues. Trimming took 6 bases from V and 8 from J; bases not matched to a gene: 8. CDR3 nucleotides: TGTGCCAGCAGAAACGGACTAGCGGGAACGCATGAGCAGTTCTTC. Translating gives CASRNGLAGTHEQFF.

V gene TRBV2 combines with J gene TRBJ1-6; weak D call: TRBD1 (6 bases). This CDR3 comprises 14 residues. V shed 4 bases and J shed 9 bases, with 13 bases lying between them. The germline V gene has CDR1 SNHLY and CDR2 FYNNEI. CDR3 in amino acids: CASSVSGASSPLHF. CDR3 bases: TGTGCCAGCAGTGTATCAGGGGCTAGTTCACCCCTCCACTTT.